These 30 T cell receptor beta chains originate from one sample sequenced in a study of monozygotic twins with inflammatory bowel disease. Reprocessing the 5' RACE reads, TCRdb reports a single entry for every CDR3 protein and omits DNA. This table lists 300,000 to 400,000 distinct CDR3 sequences. The sample consisted of blood. Receptors were obtained from a human donor with ulcerative colitis or Crohn's disease, or a healthy co-twin of an affected twin (not recorded which).

The chain combines TRBV28 with TRBJ1-2; TCRdb's assignment of TRBD1 cannot be checked, as there is no DNA. Germline CDR1 and CDR2: MDHEN and SYDVKM. The CDR3 totals 13 residues. CDR3 loop: CASTLDRGYGYTF.

The genes are TRBV7-6 and TRBJ1-5; there is no DNA to check the TCRdb D call of TRBD1. Germline CDR1 and CDR2: SGHVS and FNYEAQ. The CDR3 consists of 16 residues. The CDR3 sequence: CASSFVTGGGNQPQHF.

CDR3 amino acids: CASRKTGATNEKLFF. V is TRBV7-9 and J is TRBJ1-4. The CDR3 spans 15 residues. Germline CDR1 reads SEHNR; CDR2 reads FQNEAQ (reference sequence). The full variable domain, with the rest looked up from reference TRBV7-9 and TRBJ1-4, is DTGVSQNPRHKITKRGQNVTFRCDPISEHNRLYWYRQTLGQGPEFLTYFQNEAQLEKSRLLSDRFSAERPKGSFSTLEIQRTEQGDSAMYLCASRKTGATNEKLFFGSGTQLSVL.

This sequence joins TRBV20-1 and TRBJ2-1; the TCRdb call, TRBD1, lacks DNA for checking. Germline V gene lookup returns CDR1 DFQATT and CDR2 SNEGSKA (reference sequence). The CDR3 has 15 residues. CDR3 sequence: CSAPGHQTSYNEQFF.

This chain uses TRBV2 with TRBJ2-7; TCRdb's D call of TRBD1 is untestable without DNA. CDR3 length: 15 amino acids. In germline, CDR1 is SNHLY, CDR2 FYNNEI. CDR3 loop: CASSVEQGDSYEQYF.

The CDR3: CASSSGLAGGEQFF. V is TRBV7-3 and J is TRBJ2-1; TCRdb calls TRBD2, which cannot be checked without DNA. The CDR3 is 14 amino acids. Germline V gives CDR1 SGHTA, CDR2 FQGTGA.

The genes are TRBV7-9 and TRBJ2-3; TCRdb's D call, TRBD2, is unchecked because there is no DNA. CDR3 length equals 15 residues. Germline V CDR1 and CDR2: SEHNR, FQNEAQ (reference sequence). The CDR3 here is CASTAGGLETDTQYF.

This rearrangement joins TRBV4-3 to TRBJ2-1; there is no DNA to check the TCRdb D call of TRBD1. The CDR3 spans 14 residues. The germline CDR1 and CDR2 sequences are LGHNA and YSLEER. The CDR3 here is CASSRAGGEGRQFF.

V is TRBV27 and J is TRBJ1-2; TCRdb returns TRBD1, unconfirmable since there is no DNA. The length of the CDR3 is 13 residues. Germline V lookup: CDR1 MNHEY, CDR2 SMNVEV (reference sequence). The CDR3 protein is CASSHQGVYGYTF.

The V call is TRBV7-3, the J call TRBJ1-2. From germline, CDR1 is SGHTA and CDR2 FQGTGA. The CDR3 loop spans 13 amino acids. CDR3 protein: CASSSDGSYGYTF.

This chain connects TRBV2 to TRBJ1-1. The CDR3 extends over 14 amino acids. The germline CDR1 and CDR2 sequences are SNHLY and FYNNEI. The CDR3 is CASSEDVAVTEAVF. Based on the CDR3 plus reference TRBV2 and TRBJ1-1, the full variable domain is EPEVTQTPSHQVTQMGQEVILRCVPISNHLYFYWYRQILGQKVEFLVSFYNNEISEKSEIFDDQFSVERPDGSNFTLKIRSTKLEDSAMYFCASSEDVAVTEAVFGQGTRLTVV.

The rearrangement joins TRBV20-1 to TRBJ2-7; TCRdb names TRBD2, which stays unverified in the absence of DNA. The CDR3 is 14 amino acids. Germline lookup yields CDR1 DFQATT and CDR2 SNEGSKA (reference sequence). This CDR3 is CSALPGLAGAEQYF.

The chain couples TRBV7-8 to TRBJ2-5; TCRdb's D call of TRBD1 is untestable without DNA. CDR3 size: 18 residues. Germline values: CDR1 SGHVS, CDR2 FQNEAQ. CDR3 region: CASSLVPMTVSRGETQYF.

V and J are TRBV2 and TRBJ2-5; there is no DNA to check the TCRdb D call of TRBD1. CDR1 and CDR2 from the germline V gene are SNHLY and FYNNEI. This CDR3 contains 18 residues. CDR3 residues: CASSDRGQGAGFQETQYF.

The chain carries TRBV25-1 and TRBJ1-1; TCRdb picks TRBD1, but there is no DNA to check that call. The CDR3 has 14 amino acids. Germline-derived CDR1 and CDR2 are MGHDK and SYGVNS. This CDR3 is CASSEPGDNTEAFF.

The chain has TRBV4-3 and TRBJ2-5; TCRdb gives TRBD1 as the D gene, but with no DNA this cannot be confirmed. This CDR3 region has 16 residues. The V gene's germline CDR1 is LGHNA and CDR2 YSLEER. The CDR3 sequence is CASSLGGQGAKETQYF.

The chain joins TRBV11-2 to TRBJ2-1; TCRdb's D call, TRBD1, is unchecked because there is no DNA. Germline V gives CDR1 SGHAT, CDR2 FQNNGV. The length of the CDR3 is 15 residues. The CDR3 sequence: CASRTGTGVNNEQFF.

V and J are TRBV18 and TRBJ2-1; as DNA is missing, the TRBD1 call by TCRdb cannot be tested. Per the germline V gene, CDR1 is KGHSH and CDR2 is LQKENI. The CDR3 covers 13 residues. CDR3 loop: CASSLDRGDEQFF.

This chain joins TRBV12-3 or TRBV12-4 and TRBJ2-7. The length of the CDR3 is 15 residues. CDR3 in amino acids: CASRPEAVASYEQYF.

The chain couples TRBV7-9 to TRBJ2-7; checking the TCRdb D call of TRBD2 is not possible without DNA. CDR1 and CDR2 from the germline V gene are SEHNR and FQNEAQ (reference sequence). The CDR3 runs to 16 residues. CDR3 region: CASRNILAWASYEQYF.

The chain carries TRBV19 and TRBJ2-1; TCRdb reports TRBD1, a call that lacks DNA to check it against. Germline loops: CDR1 LNHDA, CDR2 SQIVND (reference sequence). There are 16 residues in the CDR3. The CDR3 region is CASSTWDSNSYNEQFF.

The chain uses TRBV11-2 and TRBJ2-7; the TCRdb D gene call, TRBD1, has no DNA to confirm it. The length of the CDR3 is 15 residues. Germline V lookup: CDR1 SGHAT, CDR2 FQNNGV. The chain's CDR3 is CASSQGRRGSYEQYF.

The genes are TRBV30 and TRBJ2-1. From germline, CDR1 is GTSNPN and CDR2 SVGIG (reference sequence). The CDR3 runs to 13 residues. CDR3 in amino acids: CAWSPNQDNEQFF.

V gene TRBV11-2 combines with J gene TRBJ1-2; the TCRdb D gene call, TRBD1, has no DNA to confirm it. There are 14 residues in the CDR3. Germline V gene data show CDR1 as SGHAT and CDR2 as FQNNGV. The CDR3 sequence is CASSFRTGGEGYTF. The complete variable domain, with remaining parts taken from reference TRBV11-2 and TRBJ1-2, reads EAGVAQSPRYKIIEKRQSVAFWCNPISGHATLYWYQQILGQGPKLLIQFQNNGVVDDSQLPKDRFSAERLKGVDSTLKIQPAKLEDSAVYLCASSFRTGGEGYTFGSGTRLTVV.

The rearrangement links TRBV6-2 or TRBV6-3 to TRBJ2-2. The CDR3 has 14 residues. The germline V gene encodes CDR1 MNHEY and CDR2 SVGEGT. The CDR3 here is CASSYRQAAGELFF.

The genes are TRBV6-5 and TRBJ2-1; TCRdb gives TRBD1 as the D gene, but with no DNA this cannot be confirmed. Germline lookup yields CDR1 MNHEY and CDR2 SVGAGI. The CDR3 has 15 amino acids. The CDR3 sequence is CASSYRDGSYNEQFF.

CDR3 sequence: CASSGTSGGARSYNEQFF. The chain combines TRBV5-4 with TRBJ2-1; no DNA is available, so the TRBD2 call from TCRdb remains unchecked. The CDR3 length is 18 residues. Per the germline V gene, CDR1 is SGHNT and CDR2 is YYREEE (reference sequence).

The chain is built from TRBV5-6 and TRBJ2-3; TCRdb picks TRBD1, but there is no DNA to check that call. Germline assignment: CDR1 SGHDT and CDR2 YYEEEE. The CDR3 consists of 16 residues. CDR3 residues: CASSLGGTGGADTQYF.

This chain uses TRBV5-1 with TRBJ2-7; TCRdb outputs TRBD1, but without DNA this stays unchecked. The CDR3 is made up of 15 amino acids. CDR1 and CDR2 from the germline V gene are SGHRS and YFSETQ. The CDR3 is CASSLGQGYSYEQYF.

V usage is TRBV29-1 and J usage is TRBJ1-2; TCRdb designates TRBD1, a call that cannot be tested without DNA. Germline V CDR1 and CDR2: SQVTM, ANQGSEA. CDR3 length: 12 amino acids. This CDR3 is CSVGAGRGGYTF.